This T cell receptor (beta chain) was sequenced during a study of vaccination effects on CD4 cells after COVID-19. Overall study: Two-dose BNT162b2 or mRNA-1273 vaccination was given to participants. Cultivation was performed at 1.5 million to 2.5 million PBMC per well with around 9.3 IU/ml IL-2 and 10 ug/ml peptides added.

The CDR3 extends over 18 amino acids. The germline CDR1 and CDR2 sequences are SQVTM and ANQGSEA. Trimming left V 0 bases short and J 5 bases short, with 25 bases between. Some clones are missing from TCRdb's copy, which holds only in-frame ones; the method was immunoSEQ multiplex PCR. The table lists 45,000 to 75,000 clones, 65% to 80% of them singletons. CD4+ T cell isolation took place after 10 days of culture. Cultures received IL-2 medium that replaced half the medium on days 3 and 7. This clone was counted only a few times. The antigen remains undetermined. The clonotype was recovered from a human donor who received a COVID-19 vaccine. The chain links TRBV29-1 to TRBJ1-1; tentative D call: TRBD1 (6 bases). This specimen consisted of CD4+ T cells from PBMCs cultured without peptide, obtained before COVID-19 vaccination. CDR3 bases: TGCAGCGTTGAAGATCATCGGAGTGCGTGGCGAGGGGGGACTGAAGCTTTCTTT. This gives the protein CSVEDHRSAWRGGTEAFF.